A single sample gave rise to the 16 T cell receptor beta chains below, sequenced in a study of T cells and Merkel cell carcinoma outcomes. Sequencing was performed with immunoSEQ multiplex PCR; in TCRdb, only in-frame clones are kept and a portion is missing. The repertoire holds 3,000 to 4,500 clones, with roughly 92% as singletons. Material for sequencing was tumor tissue from Merkel cell carcinoma. These receptor sequences come from a human donor with Merkel cell carcinoma.

The V gene is TRBV9, the J gene TRBJ2-3, with 11 bases matching TRBD2. V trimming: 5 bases; J trimming: 4 bases; junction bases outside the gene matches: 3. This CDR3 is 14 amino acids long. Per the germline V gene, CDR1 is SGDLS and CDR2 is YYNGEE. DNA for the CDR3: TGTGCCAGCAGTTATAGCGGGAGGGCAGATACGCAGTATTTT. Encoded protein: CASSYSGRADTQYF. Full variable domain (outside the CDR3, taken from reference TRBV9 and TRBJ2-3): DSGVTQTPKHLITATGQRVTLRCSPRSGDLSVYWYQQSLDQGLQFLIQYYNGEERAKGNILERFSAQQFPDLHSELNLSSLELGDSALYFCASSYSGRADTQYFGPGTRLTVL.

V is TRBV11-2 and J is TRBJ2-5; D uncertain. The V end lost 3 bases, the J end lost 3 bases, and 11 bases lay between the germline ends. Looked up from germline, CDR1 is SGHAT and CDR2 is FQNNGV. CDR3 length equals 14 residues. The CDR3 sequence: CASSFLLGEETQYF. The CDR3 DNA sequence: TGTGCCAGCAGCTTTTTACTTGGGGAAGAGACCCAGTACTTC.

This chain connects TRBV27 to TRBJ2-3, with 7 bases that match TRBD1. This CDR3 spans 16 amino acids. CDR1 is MNHEY and CDR2 is SMNVEV in the germline V gene (reference sequence). V lost 4 bases and J lost 0; bases outside the gene matches: 7. The CDR3 spells CASSSSGQSSTDTQYF. CDR3 bases: TGTGCCAGCAGTTCCTCGGGACAGTCGAGCACAGATACGCAGTATTTT.

The J gene is TRBJ1-3, the V gene TRBV9, with D perhaps TRBD1 (5 bases). Trimming took off 3 bases at V and 0 bases at J, with 16 bases between the two ends. The CDR3 length is 17 residues. CDR1 is SGDLS and CDR2 is YYNGEE in the germline V gene. CDR3 sequence reads: CASSETGTPSSGNTIYF. For the CDR3, the DNA is TGTGCCAGCAGCGAGACCGGGACGCCTAGCTCTGGAAACACCATATATTTT. The variable domain in full, with the rest retrieved from reference TRBV9 and TRBJ1-3, is DSGVTQTPKHLITATGQRVTLRCSPRSGDLSVYWYQQSLDQGLQFLIQYYNGEERAKGNILERFSAQQFPDLHSELNLSSLELGDSALYFCASSETGTPSSGNTIYFGEGSWLTVV.

The V call is TRBV28, the J call TRBJ2-7, with a tentative D call TRBD2 (5 bases). CDR1 MDHEN and CDR2 SYDVKM come from the germline V gene. Trimming removed 3 bases at V and 2 bases at J, with 14 bases between. This CDR3 region has 15 residues. The CDR3 DNA is TGTGCCAGCAGTTTTGAGGGCCTATTTACCTACGAGCAGTACTTC. Amino acids: CASSFEGLFTYEQYF.

V and J are TRBV27 and TRBJ1-5, with D unclear. This CDR3 region has 13 residues. The ends were cut back, 3 bases at V and 2 bases at J, with 5 bases in the middle. Germline CDR1 and CDR2: MNHEY and SMNVEV (reference sequence). The CDR3 bases are TGTGCCAGCAGTTTTGGGGGCAATCAGCCCCAGCATTTT. It specifies CASSFGGNQPQHF.

The rearrangement uses TRBV6-1 and TRBJ2-7; D ambiguous. This CDR3 has 15 amino acids. V gave up 1 base and J gave up 2 bases, with 12 bases separating them. CDR1 MNHNS and CDR2 SASEGT come from the germline V gene. In DNA form, the CDR3 reads TGTGCCAGCAGTGAAGGCGACTTCTTCACCTACGAGCAGTACTTC. Its protein product is CASSEGDFFTYEQYF.

The table lists this clone with a count of one. The chain has TRBV11-3 and TRBJ1-1; 7 nucleotides line up with TRBD1. V lost 6 bases and J lost 3; bases outside the gene matches: 16. The CDR3 is 17 amino acids. CDR1 and CDR2 from the germline V gene are SGHNT and YENEEA. CDR3 DNA sequence: TGTGCCAGCAGTTTCCCTGGCATAGGGGGCGATGACACTGAAGCTTTCTTT. It is translated as CASSFPGIGGDDTEAFF.

The chain has TRBV30 and TRBJ1-5, with 7 bases that match TRBD1. The CDR3 runs to 15 residues. J was trimmed by 5 bases and V by 0 bases; bases with no gene match: 7. CDR1 and CDR2 (germline): GTSNPN, SVGIG (reference sequence). CDR3 loop: CAWSVRGQSDQPQHF. CDR3 bases: TGTGCCTGGAGTGTACGGGGACAGTCCGATCAGCCCCAGCATTTT.

This clone was seen just once. V and J are TRBV29-1 and TRBJ2-5; 9 nucleotides line up with TRBD1. The CDR3 runs 12 residues. CDR1 is SQVTM and CDR2 is ANQGSEA in the germline V gene. With 3 bases clipped from V and 10 bases from J, the junction kept 6 bases outside the gene matches. CDR3 region: CSVEVTGGIQYF. In nucleotides, the CDR3 is TGCAGCGTTGAGGTGACAGGGGGGATCCAGTACTTC.

The chain is built from TRBV4-1 and TRBJ2-3, with TRBD2 identical over 7 bases. The CDR3 is made up of 16 amino acids. The J segment lost 6 bases and the V segment lost 1 base, leaving 10 bases of the junction unmatched. Germline V CDR1 and CDR2: MGHRA, YSYEKL. DNA of the CDR3: TGCGCCAGCAGCCAAGGCTGGCTAGCGGTGCCCGATACGCAGTATTTT. As protein: CASSQGWLAVPDTQYF.

This rearrangement joins TRBV14 to TRBJ2-7; D remains ambiguous. Per the germline V gene, CDR1 is SGHDN and CDR2 is FVKESK. V dropped 4 bases and J dropped 0 bases, with 4 bases sitting between them. The CDR3 is 12 amino acids. The CDR3 reads CASSPSSYEQYF. The CDR3 DNA follows: TGTGCCAGCAGCCCGTCCTCCTACGAGCAGTACTTC.

The rearrangement links TRBV5-4 to TRBJ2-3, with 15 bases aligning to TRBD2. This CDR3 spans 17 amino acids. Germline CDR1 and CDR2: SGHNT and YYREEE (reference sequence). Trimming at V came to 3 bases and at J to 1 base, leaving 3 bases not matched to a gene. The CDR3, as DNA: TGTGCCAGCAGCTCTGGACTAGCGGGGGGGGGCACAGATACGCAGTATTTT. It is translated as CASSSGLAGGGTDTQYF.

V usage is TRBV15 and J usage is TRBJ2-3, with D perhaps TRBD2 (5 bases). The ends were cut back, 3 bases at V and 2 bases at J, with 18 bases in the middle. The CDR3 spans 17 residues. Germline V lookup: CDR1 LNHNV, CDR2 YYDKDF (reference sequence). The CDR3 loop is CATSSWRAERPTDTQYF. CDR3 nucleotide sequence: TGTGCCACCAGCAGTTGGCGGGCTGAACGACCCACAGATACGCAGTATTTT.

As to this clone: At one end, the junction sequence differs from germline, possibly due to a read error. The rearrangement uses TRBV6-4 and TRBJ1-1; 9 bases are shared with TRBD1. This CDR3 comprises 14 residues. CDR1 and CDR2 from the germline V gene are MRHNA and SNTAGT. The CDR3 protein is CANSETGGNLEAFF. DNA for the CDR3: TGTGCCAACAGTGAAACAGGGGGCAATCTTGAAGCTTTCTTT.

This sequence joins TRBV4-1 and TRBJ1-2; D not resolved. Germline-derived CDR1 and CDR2 are MGHRA and YSYEKL. This CDR3 has 12 residues. Trimming shortened V by 4 bases and J by 4 bases, and 7 bases separated the two germline ends. CDR3 sequence (DNA): TGCGCCAGCAGCCCCCTGGGCTATGGCTACACCTTC. Encoded protein: CASSPLGYGYTF.